This T cell receptor beta chain stems from a study of blood T cell repertoires in COVID-19 (dated by TCRdb to the early 2020s). About the full investigation: The collaborator samples originated in the United States, Italy and Spain and spanned the acute and convalescent phases of COVID-19. The prospective study material was composed of cDNA or gDNA derived from T cells, B-cell-depleted T cells, or PBMCs. Deeply sampled blood TCRbeta repertoires from subjects exposed to, actively infected with, or recovered from COVID-19 were included in the dataset. The repertoires were made available in a free public database intended to serve as a resource for research on the immune response to SARS-CoV-2. Samples came from the ongoing ImmuneRACE study (first 160 participants) plus 1,254 subjects from 6 global collaborators. Nearly every sample came with metadata listing a de-identified subject ID, COVID-19 status, age in years and sex. HLA class I and class II types, where available, came from metadata supplied by the sample provider rather than from assay-based typing. The study at large found these results: The quantity of clinical and demographic metadata differed by source and by participant and was supplied without curation.

The immunoSEQ Assay, a bias-controlled multiplex PCR, was used to amplify TCRbeta CDR3 regions from genomic DNA. Turning to the authors' computational methods: Within the assay, amplification of reference gene primers was used to estimate how many nucleated cells each sample contained. To quantify the absolute abundance of each unique TCRbeta CDR3 rearrangement, sequence reads were collapsed and filtered. For each sample, productive Simpson clonality was calculated as the square root of Simpson's diversity index over productive rearrangements. The table comes from immuneACCESS by way of TCRdb, which keeps in-frame sequences with V and J called. Part of the clones is missing from these tables; in studies checked, under half for an unresolved V gene and the rest for unknown reasons. D and trimming were read from the DNA, whereas the V and J calls and clone size are those reported in that table. The sample records approximately 80,000 clones, approximately 90% of which are singletons. The top ten clonotypes cover approximately 9.1% of the sample.

As encoded in the germline V gene, CDR1 is SGHTA while CDR2 is FQGTGA. CDR3 length: 14 amino acids, cysteine to phenylalanine. The only DNA kept is the CDR3, 42 bases in frame from the first base. V and J lose 6 bases and 9 bases, and a span of 18 bases separates them. In regard to this clone: Its antigen target is currently unknown. Per-base qualities were not stored, and no clone one base away is much larger.

The collaborating institutions used their own protocols to collect whole blood in K2EDTA tubes. For TCRbeta analysis, collaborators shipped samples in one of three forms: frozen whole blood, isolated PBMCs, or DNA extracted from either of those sample types. The sample consisted of peripheral blood. The receptor was derived from a human donor in a cohort sampled during active COVID-19. The chain is assembled from TRBV7-3 and TRBJ2-1; the D gene is perhaps TRBD1, on 5 matching bases. The sequence in DNA is TGTGCCAGCAGGCCCCGCCCAGGGTTGAGTGAGCAGTTCTTC. Its coded protein is CASRPRPGLSEQFF.